The clone carrying this T cell receptor beta chain was seen a few times. Antigen unknown. Clones were sequenced by immunoSEQ multiplex PCR, and TCRdb holds only the in-frame ones, with some missing. The data contain about half a million clones, over 75% of them singletons. The data stem from a study of shared clonotypes between healthy human individuals. Study findings and constraints: Apart from blood, nothing was sampled; tissue repertoires likely differ.

Germline lookup yields CDR1 SGHRS and CDR2 YFSETQ. The germline V and J ends were trimmed by 0 bases and 1 base, with 13 bases remaining between them. The CDR3 covers 16 residues. Tens of millions of PBMCs were counted before genomic DNA extraction. The receptor was isolated from a woman between 35 and 50 years old in good health. Some clones in this sample may be carry-over from other donors' samples. Sequencing used PBMCs. This sequence joins TRBV5-1 and TRBJ2-5; a weak D match, TRBD1 (5 bases). The CDR3 region has the DNA TGCGCCAGCAGCTTGGGGCCCTCTGGGGCCCAAGAGACCCAGTACTTC. This gives the protein CASSLGPSGAQETQYF.